The clone carrying this TCR beta chain was seen at least ten times. The time point denotes: sample taken at primary tumor resection. Whole RNA from tumor, nontumor lung or frozen PBMC was sequenced unsorted. One entry per CDR3 protein results from TCRdb running MiXCR on the 5' RACE reads. This table has 40,000 to 50,000 distinct CDR3 sequences, 7.6% appearing once. The data stem from a study of spatial heterogeneity in lung cancer. On the study more broadly: There were consistently more beta-chain sequences detected than alpha-chain sequences.

CDR3 length: 13 residues. The V end was cut by 5 bases, the J end by 9 bases, with 11 bases between. The gene calls are TRBV12-3 or TRBV12-4 and TRBJ1-6, with D possibly matching TRBD1 (5 bases). This sequence was found in a female donor with early-stage non-small cell lung cancer. The sample consisted of PBMCs, taken at surgery. DNA for the CDR3: TGTGCCAGCAGTCGACAGACTCCTTCACCCCTCCACTTT. Encoded protein: CASSRQTPSPLHF.